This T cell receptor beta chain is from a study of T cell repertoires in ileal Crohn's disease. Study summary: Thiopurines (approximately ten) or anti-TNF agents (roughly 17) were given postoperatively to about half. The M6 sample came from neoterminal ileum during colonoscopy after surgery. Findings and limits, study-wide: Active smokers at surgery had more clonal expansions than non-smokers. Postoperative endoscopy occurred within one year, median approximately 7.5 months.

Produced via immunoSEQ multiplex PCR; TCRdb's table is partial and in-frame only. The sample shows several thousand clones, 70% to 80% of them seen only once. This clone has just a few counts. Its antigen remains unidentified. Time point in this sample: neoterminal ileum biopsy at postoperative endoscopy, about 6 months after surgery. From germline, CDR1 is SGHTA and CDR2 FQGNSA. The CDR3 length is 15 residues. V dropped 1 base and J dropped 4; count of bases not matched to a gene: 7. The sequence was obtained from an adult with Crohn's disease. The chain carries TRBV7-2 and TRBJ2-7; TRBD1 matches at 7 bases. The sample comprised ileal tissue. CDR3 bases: TGTGCCAGCAGCTTAGTCCCGGGACAGATTTACGAGCAGTACTTC. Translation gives CASSLVPGQIYEQYF.